These T cell receptor beta chains were read from a single sample in a study of T-cell memory formation after mild COVID-19. TCRdb reprocessed the 5' RACE reads with MiXCR, giving one entry per CDR3 protein. The sample includes fewer than 700,000 distinct CDR3 sequences, 20% to 25% seen only once; the top ten take roughly 9.1%. The sequenced material came from PBMCs or a T cell subset sorted from them (not recorded which). These receptors were taken from an adult woman who had mild COVID-19 (a few samples of this study predate the infection). Cell type and time point are not known. Each CDR3 is given with its conserved first and last residue. A D gene is named only where the DNA matches it firmly. Rows give clone size only sometimes, using once, few, many, or a class for an expanded clone.

j_gene | abundance | d_gene | v_gene | CDR3aa | CDR3nt
TRBJ1-2 | few | TRBD1 | TRBV5-6 | CASRLTGVGYTF | TGTGCCAGCAGACTAACAGGGGTTGGCTACACCTTC
TRBJ2-3 | few | NA | TRBV3-1 | CASSQDARAGGGTDTQYF | TGTGCCAGCAGCCAAGATGCCCGTGCCGGGGGTGGCACAGATACGCAGTATTTT
TRBJ2-5 | NA | NA | TRBV11-2 | CASSLDRSEIQYF | TGTGCCAGCAGCTTAGATCGCTCCGAAATCCAGTACTTC
TRBJ2-1 | few | TRBD1 | TRBV7-9 | CASSGRQGSSYNEQFF | TGTGCCAGCAGCGGCCGACAGGGGTCGTCCTACAATGAGCAGTTCTTC
TRBJ2-7 | many | NA | TRBV5-1 | CASSPDNSYEQYF | TGCGCCAGCAGCCCGGACAACTCCTACGAGCAGTACTTC
TRBJ2-1 | few | TRBD2 | TRBV29-1 | CSVKTGTSGRKGEQFF | TGCAGCGTTAAGACCGGGACTAGCGGGAGAAAGGGTGAGCAGTTCTTC
TRBJ2-7 | many | NA | TRBV12-3/TRBV12-4 | CASSLLWTGQYF | TGTGCCAGCAGTTTGCTGTGGACGGGGCAGTACTTC
TRBJ2-3 | NA | NA | TRBV7-8 | CASSRSGTDTDTQYF | TGTGCCAGCAGCCGATCGGGAACTGACACAGATACGCAGTATTTT
TRBJ2-7 | few | NA | TRBV28 | CASSLLRSPYEQYF | TGTGCCAGCAGTTTATTAAGAAGTCCCTACGAGCAGTACTTC
TRBJ1-1 | NA | NA | TRBV14 | CASSQAGTQNTEAFF | TGTGCCAGCAGCCAAGCGGGGACACAGAACACTGAAGCTTTCTTT
TRBJ2-7 | NA | NA | TRBV5-1 | CASSEGFGGEQYF | TGCGCCAGCAGCGAGGGGTTTGGGGGCGAGCAGTACTTC
TRBJ1-4 | NA | NA | TRBV10-3 | CAISSFGFNEKLFF | TGTGCCATCAGTTCCTTTGGTTTTAATGAAAAACTGTTTTTT
TRBJ1-2 | NA | TRBD1 | TRBV29-1 | CSALGQGADDYGYTF | TGCAGCGCCCTTGGACAGGGGGCAGATGACTATGGCTACACCTTC
TRBJ2-7 | NA | TRBD1 | TRBV6-5 | CASSEDRDWYEQYF | TGTGCCAGCAGTGAAGACAGGGATTGGTACGAGCAGTACTTC
TRBJ2-1 | few | TRBD1 | TRBV2 | CASSEAGTGYNEQFF | TGTGCCAGCAGTGAGGCAGGGACAGGGTACAATGAGCAGTTCTTC
TRBJ2-1 | few | TRBD2 | TRBV12-3/TRBV12-4 | CASTQLAGATMPLSEQFF | TGTGCCAGCACCCAACTAGCGGGAGCTACAATGCCCCTGAGTGAGCAGTTCTTC
TRBJ1-2 | NA | NA | TRBV4-3 | CASSQDRATYGYTF | TGCGCCAGCAGCCAAGATAGAGCGACCTATGGCTACACCTTC
TRBJ1-2 | NA | TRBD1 | TRBV18 | CASPPPDRGPDGYTF | TGTGCCAGCCCACCACCCGACAGGGGGCCGGATGGCTACACCTTC
TRBJ2-1 | NA | TRBD2 | TRBV6-5 | CASGRAGHNEQFF | TGTGCCAGCGGACGAGCGGGACACAATGAGCAGTTCTTC
TRBJ2-6 | NA | NA | TRBV18 | CASSPRQGFSGANVLTF | TGTGCCAGCTCACCACGTCAGGGCTTCTCTGGGGCCAACGTCCTGACTTTC
TRBJ2-1 | NA | TRBD2 | TRBV18 | CASSRQPGLVSDNEQFF | TGTGCCAGCTCAAGGCAGCCGGGACTAGTTTCCGACAATGAGCAGTTCTTC
TRBJ2-2 | NA | TRBD2 | TRBV24-1 | CATSDRWTSGRIGELFF | TGTGCCACCAGTGATCGTTGGACTAGCGGGAGGATCGGGGAGCTGTTTTTT
TRBJ1-2 | NA | NA | TRBV24-1 | CATSDTGFNYGYTF | TGTGCCACCAGTGATACAGGTTTTAACTATGGCTACACCTTC
TRBJ2-7 | NA | TRBD1 | TRBV3-1 | CASSPPGQKVYEQYF | TGTGCCAGCAGCCCCCCGGGACAGAAGGTGTACGAGCAGTACTTC
TRBJ2-1 | NA | TRBD2 | TRBV30 | CAWRGLAGVLYNEQFF | TGTGCCTGGCGGGGACTAGCGGGAGTCCTATACAATGAGCAGTTCTTC
TRBJ2-3 | NA | NA | TRBV12-5 | CASGRQTYTDTQYF | TGTGCTAGTGGGCGCCAGACCTACACAGATACGCAGTATTTT
TRBJ2-7 | once | TRBD2 | TRBV20-1 | CSARGPAGVPSEQYF | TGCAGTGCTAGGGGCCCAGCGGGAGTTCCCTCGGAGCAGTACTTC
TRBJ2-3 | NA | TRBD2 | TRBV20-1 | CSARSSPSGADTQYF | TGCAGTGCTAGGTCCAGTCCCAGCGGGGCAGATACGCAGTATTTT
TRBJ2-3 | many | NA | TRBV12-3/TRBV12-4 | CASSLRGSTDTQYF | TGTGCCAGCAGTTTACGGGGGAGCACAGATACGCAGTATTTT
TRBJ2-2 | few | NA | TRBV12-3/TRBV12-4 | CASSFRAGSLTGELFF | TGTGCCAGCAGTTTCCGGGCAGGGTCGTTGACCGGGGAGCTGTTTTTT
TRBJ2-1 | many | TRBD2 | TRBV7-9 | CATSGTSGRNEQFF | TGTGCCACTAGCGGGACTTCCGGGCGTAATGAGCAGTTCTTC
TRBJ2-1 | few | TRBD1 | TRBV14 | CASSPGQGEQFF | TGTGCCAGCAGCCCTGGACAGGGAGAGCAGTTCTTC
TRBJ2-3 | NA | NA | TRBV5-4 | CASSPGAGGTDTQYF | TGTGCCAGCAGCCCCGGGGCAGGGGGGACAGATACGCAGTATTTT
TRBJ1-2 | few | NA | TRBV7-9 | CASSLGSGGYTF | TGTGCCAGCAGCCTGGGGTCTGGCGGCTACACCTTC
TRBJ1-1 | NA | NA | TRBV4-3 | CASSQEEGIGTEAFF | TGCGCCAGCAGCCAAGAGGAGGGGATAGGAACTGAAGCTTTCTTT
TRBJ1-1 | NA | TRBD1 | TRBV6-5 | CASRTGAEAFF | TGTGCCAGCAGGACAGGGGCTGAAGCTTTCTTT
TRBJ2-3 | NA | NA | TRBV21-1 | CASSKSCSSGRVFDTQYF | TGTGCCAGCAGCAAAAGTTGTAGTAGCGGGAGGGTTTTTGATACGCAGTATTTT
TRBJ1-2 | NA | TRBD1 | TRBV7-9 | CASSATGNNGYTF | TGTGCCAGCAGCGCGACAGGGAACAATGGCTACACCTTC
TRBJ2-2 | NA | NA | TRBV7-9 | CASSLVPSRDTGELFF | TGTGCCAGCAGCTTAGTTCCTAGCAGAGACACCGGGGAGCTGTTTTTT
TRBJ2-1 | NA | NA | TRBV10-3 | CAISASGQNNEQFF | TGTGCCATCAGTGCATCAGGTCAAAACAATGAGCAGTTCTTC
TRBJ1-4 | NA | TRBD1 | TRBV5-5 | CASSPTGGVGEKLFF | TGTGCCAGCAGCCCCACAGGGGGCGTTGGAGAAAAACTGTTTTTT
TRBJ2-7 | few | NA | TRBV5-1 | CASSLGEGLQYF | TGCGCCAGCAGCTTGGGTGAGGGATTGCAGTACTTC
TRBJ1-2 | few | NA | TRBV20-1 | CSARKYTDDLHGYTF | TGCAGTGCTCGGAAATACACGGACGACCTCCATGGCTACACCTTC
TRBJ2-4 | NA | NA | TRBV4-1 | CASSQGPQGLAKNIQYF | TGCGCCAGCAGCCAAGGACCTCAGGGACTAGCCAAAAACATTCAGTACTTC
TRBJ1-2 | NA | TRBD1 | TRBV3-1 | CASSLTRSRQGRYGYTF | TGTGCCAGCAGCCTGACAAGGAGCCGACAGGGAAGATATGGCTACACCTTC
TRBJ2-2 | few | TRBD2 | TRBV5-8 | CASSPGLAGAWANTGELFF | TGTGCCAGCAGCCCGGGACTAGCGGGAGCCTGGGCGAACACCGGGGAGCTGTTTTTT
TRBJ2-7 | many | TRBD1 | TRBV12-3/TRBV12-4 | CASQAGGLDYEQYF | TGTGCCAGCCAAGCAGGGGGCTTAGACTACGAGCAGTACTTC
TRBJ2-1 | NA | TRBD1 | TRBV11-2 | CASSIGTGGWGQFF | TGTGCCAGCAGCATCGGGACAGGGGGCTGGGGGCAGTTCTTC
TRBJ1-3 | few | NA | TRBV12-3/TRBV12-4 | CASSQGSSGNTIYF | TGTGCCAGCAGTCAGGGATCCTCTGGAAACACCATATATTTT
TRBJ2-2 | few | NA | TRBV15 | CATSRDIGRYTGELFF | TGTGCCACCAGCAGAGATATTGGGAGATACACCGGGGAGCTGTTTTTT
TRBJ2-1 | once | TRBD2 | TRBV9 | CASSGSGRKGNEQFF | TGTGCCAGCAGCGGTAGCGGGAGAAAGGGGAATGAGCAGTTCTTC
TRBJ2-5 | NA | TRBD2 | TRBV5-4 | CASSLEVPGLAGEETQYF | TGTGCCAGCAGCTTGGAGGTCCCCGGACTAGCGGGGGAAGAGACCCAGTACTTC
TRBJ2-7 | NA | NA | TRBV19 | CASSIDGSSYEQYF | TGTGCCAGTAGTATTGACGGTAGCTCCTACGAGCAGTACTTC